These 7 T cell receptor beta chains were all obtained from the same sample, sequenced in a study of T cell responses to AZD1222 COVID-19 vaccine. Repertoires were generated with immunoSEQ multiplex PCR, while TCRdb's copy carries only in-frame clones and drops some. Of approximately 50,000 clones in the sample, over 70% are singletons; the top ten hold roughly 5.1%. This sample comprised peripheral blood, obtained 28 days after the second AZD1222 dose. Source of these receptors: an adult who received the AZD1222 COVID-19 vaccine.

The chain has TRBV2 and TRBJ1-1; a possible D gene is TRBD1 (5 bases). V gave up 8 bases and J gave up 1 base, with 11 bases separating them. CDR3 length equals 13 residues. Germline assignment: CDR1 SNHLY and CDR2 FYNNEI. The CDR3 spells CASAPGGNTEAFF. The CDR3 coding sequence is TGTGCCAGCGCCCCCGGGGGGAACACTGAAGCTTTCTTT.

V gene TRBV6-4 combines with J gene TRBJ1-1; TRBD1 is a possible D gene (5 bases). Germline assignment: CDR1 MRHNA and CDR2 SNTAGT. The V and J ends lost 4 bases and 4 bases respectively, with 16 bases between them. This CDR3 is built from 15 residues. CDR3 amino acids: CASSGGSGVGTEAFF. Here the CDR3 DNA reads TGTGCCAGCAGTGGGGGGTCGGGGGTTGGCACTGAAGCTTTCTTT.

The rearrangement links TRBV28 to TRBJ1-5; D is uncertain. The CDR3 sequence is 15 residues long. CDR1 is MDHEN and CDR2 is SYDVKM in the germline V gene. V was trimmed by 4 bases and J by 0 bases, leaving 10 bases between them. DNA of the CDR3: TGTGCCAGCAGTTCCCCTCTCGGTAGCAATCAGCCCCAGCATTTT. Its protein is CASSSPLGSNQPQHF. The whole variable domain, filled in from reference TRBV28 and TRBJ1-5, reads DVKVTQSSRYLVKRTGEKVFLECVQDMDHENMFWYRQDPGLGLRLIYFSYDVKMKEKGDIPEGYSVSREKKERFSLILESASTNQTSMYLCASSSPLGSNQPQHFGDGTRLSIL.

This chain links TRBV7-2 with TRBJ1-1; 9 bases align to TRBD1. Germline CDR1 is SGHTA and CDR2 is FQGNSA. The CDR3 sequence is 14 residues long. V gave up 3 bases and J gave up 3 bases; unmatched junction bases: 2. DNA of the CDR3: TGTGCCAGCAGCTTCACAGGGGGCTACACTGAAGCTTTCTTT. Its translation is CASSFTGGYTEAFF.

V and J are TRBV28 and TRBJ2-2, with 9 positions matching TRBD1. The germline gives CDR1 MDHEN, CDR2 SYDVKM. This CDR3 region has 14 residues. After removal of 6 bases from V and 5 bases from J, the junction contained 4 bases not matched to a gene. CDR3 in DNA: TGTGCCAGCAGCGGGACAGGGTATACCGGGGAGCTGTTTTTT. Amino acid sequence: CASSGTGYTGELFF.

There are a few counts of this clone. This sequence joins TRBV19 and TRBJ2-4, with a possible D match to TRBD2 (6 bases). The V end lost 7 bases, the J end lost 4 bases, and 14 bases lay between the germline ends. The germline CDR1 and CDR2 sequences are LNHDA and SQIVND (reference sequence). The CDR3 has 14 residues. CDR3 amino acids: CASKPGTAKNIQYF. Written as DNA, the CDR3 is TGTGCCAGTAAACCCGGGACTGCTAAAAACATTCAGTACTTC.

The V gene is TRBV7-2, the J gene TRBJ1-4; D remains ambiguous. CDR1 is SGHTA, CDR2 FQGNSA, per germline. With 5 bases removed from V and 2 bases from J, the gap between germline ends came to 15 bases. The CDR3 has 16 amino acids. The CDR3 sequence: CASSTQRRVTNEKLFF. In nucleotides, the CDR3 is TGTGCCAGCAGCACCCAAAGGCGGGTCACTAATGAAAAACTGTTTTTT.